The clone carrying this T cell receptor beta chain came up many times. Its antigen is unidentified. These data originate in a study of CD8 T cells in ankylosing spondylitis. Findings and limits, study-wide: Blood of patients with ankylosing spondylitis appeared to be characterized by a TCR beta motif of fewer than 10 highly homologous variants.

The length of the CDR3 is 13 residues. Germline V CDR1 and CDR2: KGHDR, SFDVKD. The V and J ends lost 5 bases and 0 bases respectively, with 6 bases between them. TCRdb redid the calling of the 5' RACE reads with MiXCR, one entry per CDR3 protein. The data contain around 94,000 distinct CDR3 sequences, just under 9% of them singletons. This receptor was obtained from a male donor with ankylosing spondylitis. This chain connects TRBV24-1 to TRBJ2-5; D not resolved. The specimen sequenced was blood, either unsorted or a sorted T cell fraction (not recorded which). The CDR3 here is CATSGADQETQYF. CDR3 DNA sequence: TGTGCCACCAGTGGTGCGGACCAAGAGACCCAGTACTTC.